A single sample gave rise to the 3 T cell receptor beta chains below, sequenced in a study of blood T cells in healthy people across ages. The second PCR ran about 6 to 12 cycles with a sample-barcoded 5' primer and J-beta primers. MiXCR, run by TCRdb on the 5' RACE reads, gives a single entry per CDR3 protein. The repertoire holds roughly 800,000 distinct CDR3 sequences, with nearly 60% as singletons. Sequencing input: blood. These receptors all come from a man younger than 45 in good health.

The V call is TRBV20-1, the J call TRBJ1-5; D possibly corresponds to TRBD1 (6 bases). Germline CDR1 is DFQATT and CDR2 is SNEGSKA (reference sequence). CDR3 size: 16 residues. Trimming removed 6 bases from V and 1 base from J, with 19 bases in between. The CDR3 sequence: CSAPDRYRVSNQPQHF. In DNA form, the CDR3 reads TGCAGTGCCCCCGACAGGTATCGAGTAAGCAATCAGCCCCAGCATTTT.

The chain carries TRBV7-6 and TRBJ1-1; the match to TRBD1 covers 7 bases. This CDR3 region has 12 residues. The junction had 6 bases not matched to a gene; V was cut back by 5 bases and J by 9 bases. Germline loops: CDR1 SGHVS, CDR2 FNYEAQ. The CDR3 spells CASSQLTGKAFF. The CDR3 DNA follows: TGTGCCAGCAGCCAATTGACAGGGAAAGCTTTCTTT. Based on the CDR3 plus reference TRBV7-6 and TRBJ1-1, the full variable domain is GAGVSQSPRYKVTKRGQDVALRCDPISGHVSLYWYRQALGQGPEFLTYFNYEAQQDKSGLPNDRFSAERPEGSISTLTIQRTEQRDSAMYRCASSQLTGKAFFGQGTRLTVV.

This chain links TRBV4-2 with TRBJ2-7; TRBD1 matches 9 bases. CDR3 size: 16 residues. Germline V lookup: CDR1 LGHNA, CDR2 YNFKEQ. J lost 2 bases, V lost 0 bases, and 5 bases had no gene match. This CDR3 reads CASSQDPGTGTYEQYF. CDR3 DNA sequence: TGTGCCAGCAGCCAAGATCCCGGGACAGGGACCTACGAGCAGTACTTC.